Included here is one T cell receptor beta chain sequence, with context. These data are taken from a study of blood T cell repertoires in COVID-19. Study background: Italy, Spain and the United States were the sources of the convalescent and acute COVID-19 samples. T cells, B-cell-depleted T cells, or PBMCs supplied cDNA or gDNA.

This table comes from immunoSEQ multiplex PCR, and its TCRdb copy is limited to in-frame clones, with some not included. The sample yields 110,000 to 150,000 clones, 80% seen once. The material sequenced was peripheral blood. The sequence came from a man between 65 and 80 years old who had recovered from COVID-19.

The CDR3 spells CASRRSAWGANVLTF. CDR3 DNA sequence: TGTGCCAGTAGGAGAAGTGCTTGGGGGGCCAACGTCCTGACTTTC. V usage is TRBV19 and J usage is TRBJ2-6; no clear D gene. The CDR3 is 15 residues long. The germline gives CDR1 LNHDA, CDR2 SQIVND (reference sequence). V was shortened by 6 bases and J by 4 bases, with 13 bases between the two germline ends.